The TCR beta chain described here comes from a study of blood T cell repertoires in COVID-19. Original analysis: Reference gene primer amplification gave nucleated cell count estimates. Assay: immunoSEQ multiplex PCR; the TCRdb copy retains only in-frame clones and omits some. V, J and clone size derive from that table, while D and trimming were established from the DNA sequence. The table lists about 250,000 clones, roughly nine tenths of them singletons, with 2% to 2.5% in the top ten. This CDR3 has 14 amino acids. Germline-derived CDR1 and CDR2 are SGHRS and YFSETQ. V lost 2 bases to trimming and J lost 6 bases; unmatched junction nucleotides: 1. Ages ranged from roughly 18 to 100 years, with residence in under 25 US areas.

The sequenced material came from PBMCs or T cells enriched from blood (not recorded which). This sequence was found in a woman between 18 and 29 years old who had recovered from COVID-19. The chain couples TRBV5-1 to TRBJ2-1; the match to TRBD2 covers 11 bases. The CDR3 coding sequence is TGCGCCAGCAGCTTCGGACTAGCGGGCAATGAGCAGTTCTTC. This codes for CASSFGLAGNEQFF.